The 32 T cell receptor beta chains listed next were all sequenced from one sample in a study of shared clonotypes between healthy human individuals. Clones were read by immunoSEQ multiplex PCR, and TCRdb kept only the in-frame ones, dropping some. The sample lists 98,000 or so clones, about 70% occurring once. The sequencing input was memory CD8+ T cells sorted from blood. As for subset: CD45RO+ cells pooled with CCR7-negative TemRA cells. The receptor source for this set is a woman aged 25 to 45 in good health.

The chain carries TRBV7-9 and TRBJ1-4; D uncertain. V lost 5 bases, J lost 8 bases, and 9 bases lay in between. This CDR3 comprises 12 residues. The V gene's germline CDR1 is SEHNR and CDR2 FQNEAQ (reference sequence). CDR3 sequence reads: CASSATGEKLFF. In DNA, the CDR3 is TGTGCCAGCAGCGCGACCGGGGAAAAACTGTTTTTT.

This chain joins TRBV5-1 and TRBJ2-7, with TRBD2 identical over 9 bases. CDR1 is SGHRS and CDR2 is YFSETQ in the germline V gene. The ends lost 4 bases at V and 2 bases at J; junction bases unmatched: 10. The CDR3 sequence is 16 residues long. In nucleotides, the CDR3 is TGCGCCAGCAGCACTTATAGCGGGAGAACACCCTACGAGCAGTACTTC. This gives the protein CASSTYSGRTPYEQYF. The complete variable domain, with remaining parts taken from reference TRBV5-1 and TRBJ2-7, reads KAGVTQTPRYLIKTRGQQVTLSCSPISGHRSVSWYQQTPGQGLQFLFEYFSETQRNKGNFPGRFSGRQFSNSRSEMNVSTLELGDSALYLCASSTYSGRTPYEQYFGPGTRLTVT.

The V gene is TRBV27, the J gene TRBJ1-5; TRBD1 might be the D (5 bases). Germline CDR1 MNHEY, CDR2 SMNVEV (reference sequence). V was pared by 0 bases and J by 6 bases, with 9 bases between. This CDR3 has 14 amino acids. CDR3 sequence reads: CASSLSTRGQPQHF. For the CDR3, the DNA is TGTGCCAGCAGTTTATCCACAAGGGGTCAGCCCCAGCATTTT.

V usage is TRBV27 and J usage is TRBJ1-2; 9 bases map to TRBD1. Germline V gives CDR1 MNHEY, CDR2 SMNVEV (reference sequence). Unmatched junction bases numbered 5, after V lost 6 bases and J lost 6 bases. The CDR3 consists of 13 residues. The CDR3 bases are TGTGCCAGCAGCCGAACAGGGGGCAATGGCTACACCTTC. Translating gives CASSRTGGNGYTF.

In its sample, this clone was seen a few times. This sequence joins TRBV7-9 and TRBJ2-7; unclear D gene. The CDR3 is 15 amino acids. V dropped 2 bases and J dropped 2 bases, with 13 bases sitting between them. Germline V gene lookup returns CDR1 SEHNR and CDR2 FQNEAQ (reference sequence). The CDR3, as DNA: TGTGCCAGCAGCTTATTACAACGGTTCGCCTACGAGCAGTACTTC. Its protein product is CASSLLQRFAYEQYF.

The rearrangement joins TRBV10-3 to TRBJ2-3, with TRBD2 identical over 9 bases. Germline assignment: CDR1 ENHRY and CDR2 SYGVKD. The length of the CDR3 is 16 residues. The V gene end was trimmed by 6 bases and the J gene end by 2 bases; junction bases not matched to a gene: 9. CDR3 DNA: TGTGCCATCAGCCGTTTAGCGGGAGAGTTCACAGATACGCAGTATTTT. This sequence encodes CAISRLAGEFTDTQYF.

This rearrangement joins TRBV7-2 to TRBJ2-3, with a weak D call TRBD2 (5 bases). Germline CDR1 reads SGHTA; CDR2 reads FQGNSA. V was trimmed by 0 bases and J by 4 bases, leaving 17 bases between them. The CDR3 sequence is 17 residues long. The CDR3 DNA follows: TGTGCCAGCAGCTTAGCTTTCGCTAGCCAAGCGGCAGATACGCAGTATTTT. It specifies CASSLAFASQAADTQYF.

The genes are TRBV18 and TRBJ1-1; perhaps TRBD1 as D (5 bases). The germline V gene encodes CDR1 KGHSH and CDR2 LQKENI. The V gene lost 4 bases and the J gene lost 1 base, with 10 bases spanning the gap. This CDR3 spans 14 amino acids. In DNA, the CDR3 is TGTGCCAGCTCACTCAGGGAAAGGAACACTGAAGCTTTCTTT. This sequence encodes CASSLRERNTEAFF.

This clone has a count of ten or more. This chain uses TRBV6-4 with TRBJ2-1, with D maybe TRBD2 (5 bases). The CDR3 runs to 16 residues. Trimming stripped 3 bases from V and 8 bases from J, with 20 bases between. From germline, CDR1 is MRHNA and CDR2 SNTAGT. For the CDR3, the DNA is TGTGCCAGCAGTGAATCTTCATCGGCGGGTTTCGATGAGCAGTTCTTC. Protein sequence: CASSESSSAGFDEQFF.

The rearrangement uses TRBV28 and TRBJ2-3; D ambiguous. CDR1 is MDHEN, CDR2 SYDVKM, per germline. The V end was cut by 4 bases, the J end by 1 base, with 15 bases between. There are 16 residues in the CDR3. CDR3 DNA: TGTGCCAGCAGTTCCCTCGGACGCCGCCGCACAGATACGCAGTATTTT. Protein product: CASSSLGRRRTDTQYF.

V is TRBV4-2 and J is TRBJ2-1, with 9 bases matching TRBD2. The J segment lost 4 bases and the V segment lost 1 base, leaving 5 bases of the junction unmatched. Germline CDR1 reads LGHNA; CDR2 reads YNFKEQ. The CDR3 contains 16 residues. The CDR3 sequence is CASSQASGEIYNEQFF. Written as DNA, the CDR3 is TGTGCCAGCAGCCAAGCTAGCGGGGAAATATACAATGAGCAGTTCTTC.

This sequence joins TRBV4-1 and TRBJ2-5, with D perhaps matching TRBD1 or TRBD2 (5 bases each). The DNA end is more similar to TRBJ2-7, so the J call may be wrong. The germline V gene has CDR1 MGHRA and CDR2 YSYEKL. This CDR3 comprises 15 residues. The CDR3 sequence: CASSPGPRWAYEQYF. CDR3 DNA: TGCGCCAGCAGCCCGGGACCGCGATGGGCCTACGAGCAGTACTTC.

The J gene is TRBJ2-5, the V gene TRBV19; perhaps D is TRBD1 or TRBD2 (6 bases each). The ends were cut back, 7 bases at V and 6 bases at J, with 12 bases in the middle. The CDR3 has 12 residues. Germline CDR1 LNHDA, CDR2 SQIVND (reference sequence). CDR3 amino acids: CASTGAGKTQYF. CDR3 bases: TGTGCCAGTACAGGGGCGGGGAAGACCCAGTACTTC.

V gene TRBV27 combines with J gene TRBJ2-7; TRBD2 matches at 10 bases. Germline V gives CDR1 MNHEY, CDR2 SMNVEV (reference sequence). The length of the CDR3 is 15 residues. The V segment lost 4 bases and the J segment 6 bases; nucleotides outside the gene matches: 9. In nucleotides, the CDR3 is TGTGCCAGCAGTTGGCAAGCGGGAGGGCCCCGCGAGCAGTACTTC. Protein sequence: CASSWQAGGPREQYF.

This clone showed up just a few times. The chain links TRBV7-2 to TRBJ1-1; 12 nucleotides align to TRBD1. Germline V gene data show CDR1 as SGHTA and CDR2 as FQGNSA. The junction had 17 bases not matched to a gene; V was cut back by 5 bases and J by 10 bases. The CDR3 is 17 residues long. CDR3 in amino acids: CASSSRGTGGVGWRAFF. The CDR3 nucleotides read TGTGCCAGCAGCAGCCGTGGGACAGGGGGCGTGGGTTGGCGAGCTTTCTTT.

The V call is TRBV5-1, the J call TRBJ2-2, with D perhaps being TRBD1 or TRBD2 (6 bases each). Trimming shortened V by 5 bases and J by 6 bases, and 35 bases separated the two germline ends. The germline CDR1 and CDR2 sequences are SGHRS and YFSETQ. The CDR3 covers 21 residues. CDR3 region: CASRPGPAAEGQGSNPGELFF. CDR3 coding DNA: TGCGCCAGCAGGCCAGGACCAGCCGCGGAGGGGCAGGGGAGTAATCCCGGGGAGCTGTTTTTT.

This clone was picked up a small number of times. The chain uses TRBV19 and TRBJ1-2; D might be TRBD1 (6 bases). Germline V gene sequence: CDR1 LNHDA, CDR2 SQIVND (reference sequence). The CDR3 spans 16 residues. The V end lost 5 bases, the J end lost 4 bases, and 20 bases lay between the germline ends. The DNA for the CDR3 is TGTGCCAGTAGTCCCCTCCGGGACACGAACGCCTATGGCTACACCTTC. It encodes CASSPLRDTNAYGYTF.

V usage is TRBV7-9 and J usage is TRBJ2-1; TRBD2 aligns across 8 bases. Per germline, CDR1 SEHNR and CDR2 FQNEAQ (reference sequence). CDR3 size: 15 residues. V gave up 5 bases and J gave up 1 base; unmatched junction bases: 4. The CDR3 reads CASSERLASYNEQFF. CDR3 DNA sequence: TGTGCCAGCAGCGAGAGACTAGCGTCCTACAATGAGCAGTTCTTC.

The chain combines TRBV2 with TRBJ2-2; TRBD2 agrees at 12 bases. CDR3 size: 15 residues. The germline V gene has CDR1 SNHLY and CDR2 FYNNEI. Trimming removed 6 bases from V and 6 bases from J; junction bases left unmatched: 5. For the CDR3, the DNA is TGTGCCAGCAGCGCTAGACTAGCGGGAGCCGGGGAGCTGTTTTTT. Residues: CASSARLAGAGELFF.

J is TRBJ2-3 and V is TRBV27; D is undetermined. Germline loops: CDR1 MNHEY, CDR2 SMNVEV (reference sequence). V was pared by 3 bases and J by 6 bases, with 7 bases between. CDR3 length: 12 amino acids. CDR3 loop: CASSFIGDTQYF. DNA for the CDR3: TGTGCCAGCAGTTTCATAGGGGATACGCAGTATTTT.

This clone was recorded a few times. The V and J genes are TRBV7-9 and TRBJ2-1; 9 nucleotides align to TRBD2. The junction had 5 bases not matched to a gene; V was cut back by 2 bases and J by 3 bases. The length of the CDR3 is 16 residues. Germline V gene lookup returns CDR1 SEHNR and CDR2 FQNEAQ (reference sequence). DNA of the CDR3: TGTGCCAGCAGCTTAACGACTAGCGGCAGCTACAATGAGCAGTTCTTC. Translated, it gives CASSLTTSGSYNEQFF.

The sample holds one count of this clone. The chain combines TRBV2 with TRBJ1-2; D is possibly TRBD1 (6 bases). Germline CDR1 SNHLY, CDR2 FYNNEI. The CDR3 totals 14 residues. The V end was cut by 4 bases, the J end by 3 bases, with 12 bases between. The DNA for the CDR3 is TGTGCCAGCAGTGGACAGGTCGGATACTATGGCTACACCTTC. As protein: CASSGQVGYYGYTF.

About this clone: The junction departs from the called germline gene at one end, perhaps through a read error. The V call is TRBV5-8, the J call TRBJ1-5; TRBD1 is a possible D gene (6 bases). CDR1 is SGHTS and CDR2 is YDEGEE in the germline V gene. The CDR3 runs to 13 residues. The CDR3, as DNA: TGTGCCAGCAGCAGAAGGGACAATAAGCCCCAGCATTTT. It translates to CASSRRDNKPQHF.

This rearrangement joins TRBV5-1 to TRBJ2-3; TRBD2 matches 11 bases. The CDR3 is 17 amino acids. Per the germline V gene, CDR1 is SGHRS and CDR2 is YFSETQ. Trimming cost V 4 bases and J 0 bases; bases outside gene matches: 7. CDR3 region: CASSAGTSGSSTDTQYF. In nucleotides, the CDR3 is TGCGCCAGCAGCGCCGGGACTAGCGGTTCTAGCACAGATACGCAGTATTTT.

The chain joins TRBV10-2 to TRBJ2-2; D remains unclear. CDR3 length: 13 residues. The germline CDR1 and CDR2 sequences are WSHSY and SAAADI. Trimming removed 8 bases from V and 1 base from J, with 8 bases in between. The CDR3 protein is CASDPENTGELFF. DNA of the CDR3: TGCGCCAGCGACCCAGAGAACACCGGGGAGCTGTTTTTT.

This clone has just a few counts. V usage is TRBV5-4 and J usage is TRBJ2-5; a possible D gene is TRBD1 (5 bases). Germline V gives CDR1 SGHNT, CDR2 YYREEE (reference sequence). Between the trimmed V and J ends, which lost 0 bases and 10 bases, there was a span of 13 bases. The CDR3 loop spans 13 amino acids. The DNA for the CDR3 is TGTGCCAGCAGCTTGGTGAGCAGGGAAGACCAGTACTTC. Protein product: CASSLVSREDQYF.

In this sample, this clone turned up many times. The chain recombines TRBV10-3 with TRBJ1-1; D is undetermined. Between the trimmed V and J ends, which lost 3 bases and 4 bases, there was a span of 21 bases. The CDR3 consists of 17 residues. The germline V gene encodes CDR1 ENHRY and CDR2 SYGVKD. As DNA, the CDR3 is TGTGCCATCAGTGAAGCCCCCTCGGGGAGTCTGGGCACTGAAGCTTTCTTT. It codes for CAISEAPSGSLGTEAFF.

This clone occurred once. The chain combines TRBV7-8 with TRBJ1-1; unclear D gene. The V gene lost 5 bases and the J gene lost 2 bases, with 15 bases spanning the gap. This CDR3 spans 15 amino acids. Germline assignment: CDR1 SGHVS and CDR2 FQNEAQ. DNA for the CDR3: TGTGCCAGCAGCCCTATAAGCGCGGCAAACACTGAAGCTTTCTTT. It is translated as CASSPISAANTEAFF.

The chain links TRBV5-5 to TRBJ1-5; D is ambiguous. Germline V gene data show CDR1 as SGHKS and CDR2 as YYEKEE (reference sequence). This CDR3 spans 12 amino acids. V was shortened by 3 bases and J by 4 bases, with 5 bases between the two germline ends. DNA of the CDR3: TGTGCCAGCAGCTCCGGGAATCAGCCCCAGCATTTT. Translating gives CASSSGNQPQHF.

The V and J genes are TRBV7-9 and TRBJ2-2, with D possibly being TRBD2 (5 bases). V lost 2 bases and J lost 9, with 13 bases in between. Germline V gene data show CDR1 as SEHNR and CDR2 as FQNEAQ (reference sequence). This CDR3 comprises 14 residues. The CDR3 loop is CASSLSERRRELFF. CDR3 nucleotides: TGTGCCAGCAGCTTATCGGAGCGGCGCCGGGAGCTGTTTTTT.

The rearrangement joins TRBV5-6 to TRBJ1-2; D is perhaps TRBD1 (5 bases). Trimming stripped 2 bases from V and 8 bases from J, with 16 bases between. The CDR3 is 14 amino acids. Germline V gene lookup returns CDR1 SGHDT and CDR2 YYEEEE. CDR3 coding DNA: TGTGCCAGCAGCTTAATCGGGGGAGTTGGCGGCTACACCTTC. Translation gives CASSLIGGVGGYTF.

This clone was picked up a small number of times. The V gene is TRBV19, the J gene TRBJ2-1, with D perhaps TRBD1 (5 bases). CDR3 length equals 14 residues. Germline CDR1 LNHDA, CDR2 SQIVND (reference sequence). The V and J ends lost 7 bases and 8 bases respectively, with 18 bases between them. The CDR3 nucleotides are TGTGCCAGTATGTCATGGCAGGGTGCCCATGAGCAGTTCTTC. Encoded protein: CASMSWQGAHEQFF.